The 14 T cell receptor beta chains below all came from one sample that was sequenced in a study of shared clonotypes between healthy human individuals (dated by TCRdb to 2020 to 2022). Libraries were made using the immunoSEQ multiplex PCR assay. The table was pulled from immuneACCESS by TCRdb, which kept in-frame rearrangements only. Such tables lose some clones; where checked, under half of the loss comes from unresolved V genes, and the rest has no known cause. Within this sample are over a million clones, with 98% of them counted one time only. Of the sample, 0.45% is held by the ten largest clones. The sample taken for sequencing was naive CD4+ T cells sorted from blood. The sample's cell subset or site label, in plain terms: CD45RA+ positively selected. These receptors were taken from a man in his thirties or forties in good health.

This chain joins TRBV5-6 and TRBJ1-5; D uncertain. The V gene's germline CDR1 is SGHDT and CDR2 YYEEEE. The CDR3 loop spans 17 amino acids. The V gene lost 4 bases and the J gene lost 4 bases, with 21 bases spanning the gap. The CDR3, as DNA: TGTGCCAGCAGCACTCGGACCTCAGACTTTTCTAATCAGCCCCAGCATTTT. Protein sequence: CASSTRTSDFSNQPQHF.

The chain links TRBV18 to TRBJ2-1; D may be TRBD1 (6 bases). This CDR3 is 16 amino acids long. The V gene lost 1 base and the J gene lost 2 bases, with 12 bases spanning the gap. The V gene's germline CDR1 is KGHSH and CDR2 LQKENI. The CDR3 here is CASSPQGGYTYNEQFF. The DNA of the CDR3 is TGTGCCAGCTCACCACAAGGGGGTTACACCTACAATGAGCAGTTCTTC. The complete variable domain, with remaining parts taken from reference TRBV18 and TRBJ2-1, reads NAGVMQNPRHLVRRRGQEARLRCSPMKGHSHVYWYRQLPEEGLKFMVYLQKENIIDESGMPKERFSAEFPKEGPSILRIQQVVRGDSAAYFCASSPQGGYTYNEQFFGPGTRLTVL.

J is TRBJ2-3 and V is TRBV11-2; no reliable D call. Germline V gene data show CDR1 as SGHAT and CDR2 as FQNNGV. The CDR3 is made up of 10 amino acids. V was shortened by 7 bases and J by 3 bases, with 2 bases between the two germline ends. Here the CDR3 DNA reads TGTGCCAGCAAAACAGATACGCAGTATTTT. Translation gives CASKTDTQYF.

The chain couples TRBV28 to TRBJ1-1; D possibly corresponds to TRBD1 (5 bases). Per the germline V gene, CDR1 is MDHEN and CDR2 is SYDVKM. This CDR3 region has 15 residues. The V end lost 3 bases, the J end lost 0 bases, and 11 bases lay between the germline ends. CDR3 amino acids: CASSFWQGLNTEAFF. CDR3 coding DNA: TGTGCCAGCAGTTTCTGGCAGGGTTTGAACACTGAAGCTTTCTTT. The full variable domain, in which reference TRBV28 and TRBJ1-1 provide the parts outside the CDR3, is DVKVTQSSRYLVKRTGEKVFLECVQDMDHENMFWYRQDPGLGLRLIYFSYDVKMKEKGDIPEGYSVSREKKERFSLILESASTNQTSMYLCASSFWQGLNTEAFFGQGTRLTVV.

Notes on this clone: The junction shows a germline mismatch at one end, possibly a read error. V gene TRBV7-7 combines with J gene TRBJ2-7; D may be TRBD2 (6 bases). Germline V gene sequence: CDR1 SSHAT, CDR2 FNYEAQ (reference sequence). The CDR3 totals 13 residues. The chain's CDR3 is CASSLARGYEQYF. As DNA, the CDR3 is TGTGCTAGCAGCTTAGCGCGGGGCTACGAGCAGTACTTC.

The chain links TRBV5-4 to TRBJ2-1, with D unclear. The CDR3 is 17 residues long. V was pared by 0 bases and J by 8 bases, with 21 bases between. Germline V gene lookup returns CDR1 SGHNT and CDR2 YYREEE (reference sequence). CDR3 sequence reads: CASSLETGRSKVDEQFF. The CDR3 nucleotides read TGTGCCAGCAGCTTGGAGACGGGTAGGTCTAAGGTCGATGAGCAGTTCTTC.

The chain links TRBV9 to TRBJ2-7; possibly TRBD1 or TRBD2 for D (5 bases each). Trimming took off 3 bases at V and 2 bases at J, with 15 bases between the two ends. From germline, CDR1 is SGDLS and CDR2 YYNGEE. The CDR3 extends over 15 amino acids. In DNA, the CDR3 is TGTGCCAGCAGCGCCCAGGGACCGCAGACCTACGAGCAGTACTTC. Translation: CASSAQGPQTYEQYF.

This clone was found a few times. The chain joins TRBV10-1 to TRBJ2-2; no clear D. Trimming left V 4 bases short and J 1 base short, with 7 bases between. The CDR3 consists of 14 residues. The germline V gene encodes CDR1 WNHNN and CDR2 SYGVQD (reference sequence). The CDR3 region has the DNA TGCGCCAGCAGTGGAAAGTGGAACACCGGGGAGCTGTTTTTT. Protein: CASSGKWNTGELFF.

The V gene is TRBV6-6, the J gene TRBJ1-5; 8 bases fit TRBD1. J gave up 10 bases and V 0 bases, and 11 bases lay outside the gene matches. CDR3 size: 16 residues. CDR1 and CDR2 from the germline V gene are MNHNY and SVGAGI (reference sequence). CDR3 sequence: CASSYSGTGHRGPQHF. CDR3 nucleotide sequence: TGTGCCAGCAGTTACTCAGGGACAGGCCACCGAGGTCCCCAGCATTTT.

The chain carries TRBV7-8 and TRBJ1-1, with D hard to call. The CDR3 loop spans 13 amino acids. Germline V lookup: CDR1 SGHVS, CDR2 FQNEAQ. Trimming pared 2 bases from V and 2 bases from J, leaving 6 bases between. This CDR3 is CASSLYTNTEAFF. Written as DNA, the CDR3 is TGTGCCAGCAGCTTATACACAAACACTGAAGCTTTCTTT. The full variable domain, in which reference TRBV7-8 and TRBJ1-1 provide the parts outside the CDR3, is GAGVSQSPRYKVAKRGQDVALRCDPISGHVSLFWYQQALGQGPEFLTYFQNEAQLDKSGLPSDRFFAERPEGSVSTLKIQRTQQEDSAVYLCASSLYTNTEAFFGQGTRLTVV.

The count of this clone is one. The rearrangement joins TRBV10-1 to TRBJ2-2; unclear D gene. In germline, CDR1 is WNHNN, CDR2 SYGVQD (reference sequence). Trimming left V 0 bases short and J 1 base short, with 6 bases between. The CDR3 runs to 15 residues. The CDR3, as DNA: TGCGCCAGCAGTGAGTCGTATTGGAACACCGGGGAGCTGTTTTTT. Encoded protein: CASSESYWNTGELFF.

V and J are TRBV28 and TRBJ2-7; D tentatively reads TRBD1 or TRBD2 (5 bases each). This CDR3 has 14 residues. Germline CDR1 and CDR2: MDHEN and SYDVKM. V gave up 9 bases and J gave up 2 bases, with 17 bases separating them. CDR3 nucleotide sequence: TGTGCCAGTCAACCTTCCGGGACGACCTACGAGCAGTACTTC. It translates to CASQPSGTTYEQYF.

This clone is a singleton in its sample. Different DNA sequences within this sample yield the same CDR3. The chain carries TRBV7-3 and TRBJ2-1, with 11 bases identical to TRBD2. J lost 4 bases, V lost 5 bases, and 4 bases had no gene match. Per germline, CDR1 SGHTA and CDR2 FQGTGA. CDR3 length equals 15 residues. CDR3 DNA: TGTGCCAGCAGCCCACGACTAGCGGGGTACAATGAGCAGTTCTTC. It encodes CASSPRLAGYNEQFF.

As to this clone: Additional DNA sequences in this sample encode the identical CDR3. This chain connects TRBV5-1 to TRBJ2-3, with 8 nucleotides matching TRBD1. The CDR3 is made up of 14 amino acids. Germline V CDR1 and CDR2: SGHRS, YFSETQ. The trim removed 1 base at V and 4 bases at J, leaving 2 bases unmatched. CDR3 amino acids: CASSLTGGSDTQYF. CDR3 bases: TGCGCCAGCAGCTTGACAGGGGGATCAGATACGCAGTATTTT.